The 26 T cell receptor beta chains below come from one sample, sequenced in a study of glioma-infiltrating T cells. TCR alpha and beta CDR3 regions were amplified from RNA using iRepertoire nested multiplex PCR. One entry per CDR3 protein results from TCRdb running MiXCR on the multiplex PCR reads. The sample carries about 130,000 distinct CDR3 sequences, roughly 25% recorded once. The sequenced sample was glioma tissue, nonneoplastic brain tissue, or PBMCs (not recorded which). These receptors all stem from a human donor with low-grade glioma or glioblastoma, undergoing nonglioma brain surgery, or in good health (not recorded which).

This clonotype was found many times. The V and J genes are TRBV6-1 and TRBJ1-5; D not resolved. CDR1 MNHNS and CDR2 SASEGT come from the germline V gene. With 4 bases removed from V and 1 base from J, the gap between germline ends came to 14 bases. The CDR3 covers 16 residues. CDR3 nucleotides: TGTGCCAGCAGTGGACCGCAGACGGTAAGCAATCAGCCCCAGCATTTT. Translating gives CASSGPQTVSNQPQHF.

The CDR3 DNA sequence: TGTGCCAGCAGCCCTACATTACGACGCGATCAGCCCCAGCATTTT. Amino acids: CASSPTLRRDQPQHF. This rearrangement joins TRBV7-2 to TRBJ1-5, with D hard to call. The germline V and J ends were trimmed by 5 bases and 5 bases, with 16 bases remaining between them. The CDR3 is 15 residues long. Germline V gives CDR1 SGHTA, CDR2 FQGNSA.

Details on this clonotype: Since a much larger clone is just one base distant, this may be a read error. V and J are TRBV28 and TRBJ1-1; D gene ambiguous. CDR3 length: 13 amino acids. V gave up 11 bases and J gave up 0 bases, with 13 bases separating them. Germline values: CDR1 MDHEN, CDR2 SYDVKM. The CDR3 sequence: CAALTELNTEAFF. The CDR3 DNA sequence: TGTGCCGCCCTAACAGAGCTGAACACTGAAGCTTTCTTT.

The rearrangement links TRBV12-3 or TRBV12-4 to TRBJ2-5; D is tentatively TRBD1 or TRBD2 (6 bases each). The CDR3 length is 14 residues. Trimming left V 5 bases short and J 6 bases short, with 16 bases between. The CDR3 coding sequence is TGTGCCAGCAGTATCATTCGGGGGCTGCAGACCCAGTACTTC. Its translation is CASSIIRGLQTQYF.

Turning to this clonotype: Given a much more abundant clone one base away, this may be a read error. The V gene is TRBV7-2, the J gene TRBJ1-2; no clear D gene. This CDR3 spans 13 amino acids. Germline V gene data show CDR1 as SGHTA and CDR2 as FQGNSA. This CDR3 is CARSLSPQEGYTF. Written as DNA, the CDR3 is TGTGCCAGAAGCTTAAGCCCCCAAGAGGGCTACACCTTC.

This clonotype was picked up a small number of times. A much larger clone sits a single nucleotide away, making a read error possible. J is TRBJ2-3 and V is TRBV7-2; D uncertain. CDR1 is SGHTA, CDR2 FQGNSA, per germline. V was trimmed by 5 bases and J by 4 bases, leaving 16 bases between them. This CDR3 comprises 15 residues. The CDR3 DNA follows: TGTGCCAGCAGCCATGGACCCAAAAGACCAGATACGCAGTATTTT. This sequence encodes CASSHGPKRPDTQYF.

This clonotype has a count of ten or more. The CDR3 sequence is CASRTSGYQETQYF. CDR3 nucleotides: TGCGCCAGCAGAACTAGCGGCTATCAAGAGACCCAGTACTTC. This rearrangement joins TRBV5-1 to TRBJ2-5; 8 nucleotides align to TRBD2. The length of the CDR3 is 14 residues. V gave up 5 bases and J gave up 2 bases; unmatched junction bases: 5. Germline values: CDR1 SGHRS, CDR2 YFSETQ.

In the case of this clonotype: The junction and the germline gene differ at one end; a read error may be behind it. The rearrangement joins TRBV6-2 or TRBV6-3 to TRBJ2-2; possibly TRBD1 for D (6 bases). The CDR3 sequence is 14 residues long. Germline CDR1 MNHEY, CDR2 SVGEGT. For the CDR3, the DNA is TGTGCCAGAAGGGGGTCTGGGAACACCGGGGAGCTTTTTTTT. Its translation is CARRGSGNTGELFF.

A word on this clonotype: A much larger clone differs by one base, so this may be a read error. The chain joins TRBV11-3 to TRBJ2-1; 14 positions match TRBD2. The CDR3 runs 19 residues. Germline V gives CDR1 SGHNT, CDR2 YENEEA. The CDR3 DNA is TGTGCCAGCAGCGTAGAAGGGACTAGCGGGAGCCCTACCCACAATGAGCAGTTCTTC. Residues: CASSVEGTSGSPTHNEQFF.

This clonotype was detected a few times. The rearrangement links TRBV18 to TRBJ1-1; D uncertain. CDR1 is KGHSH, CDR2 LQKENI, per germline. This CDR3 comprises 13 residues. V was clipped by 2 bases and J by 0 bases, with 4 bases between them. The CDR3 protein is CASSPDLNTEAFF. As DNA, the CDR3 is TGTGCCAGCTCACCAGATTTGAACACTGAAGCTTTCTTT.

This clonotype has ten or more counts. The chain joins TRBV4-1 to TRBJ1-3; TRBD1 aligns across 7 bases. The junction had 5 bases not matched to a gene; V was cut back by 3 bases and J by 0 bases. The germline V gene encodes CDR1 MGHRA and CDR2 YSYEKL. The CDR3 totals 16 residues. The CDR3 loop reads CASSHLDRDSGNTIYF. As DNA, the CDR3 is TGCGCCAGCAGCCACTTAGACAGGGACTCTGGAAACACCATATATTTT.

This clonotype was seen repeatedly, ten times or more. V gene TRBV6-1 combines with J gene TRBJ2-1; TRBD2 aligns across 16 bases. This CDR3 is 18 amino acids long. V lost 6 bases and J lost 2; bases outside the gene matches: 7. CDR1 MNHNS and CDR2 SASEGT come from the germline V gene. Written as DNA, the CDR3 is TGTGCCAGCAGCGGACCGGGACTAGCGGGAGGGACCTACAATGAGCAGTTCTTC. It is translated as CASSGPGLAGGTYNEQFF.

In the case of this clonotype: This could be a read error, since a much larger clone is one nucleotide away. The gene calls are TRBV4-1 and TRBJ2-4; D is uncertain. The germline gives CDR1 MGHRA, CDR2 YSYEKL. The length of the CDR3 is 16 residues. Trimming stripped 1 base from V and 7 bases from J, with 17 bases between. The CDR3 loop is CASSQAPGLIGNIQYF. The DNA of the CDR3 is TGCGCCAGCAGCCAAGCCCCCGGATTAATAGGGAACATTCAGTACTTC.

This clonotype has at least ten counts. The rearrangement joins TRBV29-1 to TRBJ2-7, with 9 positions matching TRBD1. The germline gives CDR1 SQVTM, CDR2 ANQGSEA. V dropped 3 bases and J dropped 5; count of bases not matched to a gene: 5. There are 13 residues in the CDR3. The CDR3 coding sequence is TGCAGCGTTGAGAGGACAGGGGAAGACGAGCAGTACTTC. This translates into CSVERTGEDEQYF.

This clonotype was counted many times. This rearrangement joins TRBV20-1 to TRBJ2-5; D is undetermined. The CDR3 loop spans 12 amino acids. From germline, CDR1 is DFQATT and CDR2 SNEGSKA (reference sequence). V lost 4 bases and J 5 bases, leaving 11 bases between the germline ends. CDR3 region: CSATRDSETQYF. CDR3 DNA sequence: TGCAGTGCTACTAGGGATTCGGAGACCCAGTACTTC.

Ten or more counts support this clonotype. The rearrangement joins TRBV20-1 to TRBJ2-4; 7 bases map to TRBD2. This CDR3 spans 13 amino acids. CDR1 DFQATT and CDR2 SNEGSKA come from the germline V gene (reference sequence). The V segment lost 8 bases and the J segment 2 bases; nucleotides outside the gene matches: 6. The CDR3 spells CSLGEGTKNIQYF. In nucleotides, the CDR3 is TGCAGTCTTGGGGAGGGAACCAAAAACATTCAGTACTTC.

This clonotype was detected only a few times. The V gene is TRBV29-1, the J gene TRBJ2-1; D possibly corresponds to TRBD2 (5 bases). V gave up 8 bases and J gave up 6 bases, with 8 bases separating them. The CDR3 runs to 10 residues. Germline CDR1 and CDR2: SQVTM and ANQGSEA. The CDR3 loop is CSTRLNEQFF. The CDR3 bases are TGCAGCACTAGACTCAATGAGCAGTTCTTC.

The V call is TRBV3-1, the J call TRBJ2-2; 8 bases map to TRBD2. Germline trimming cut 7 bases from V and 6 bases from J; bases unmatched to any gene: 10. CDR1 and CDR2 from the germline V gene are LGHDT and YNNKEL (reference sequence). This CDR3 comprises 15 residues. CDR3 region: CASTPKSGRAGELFF. The CDR3 DNA reads as TGTGCCAGCACCCCGAAATCCGGGAGGGCCGGGGAGCTGTTTTTT.

This clonotype was detected once. This rearrangement joins TRBV4-2 to TRBJ2-1, with 9 positions matching TRBD2. Looked up from germline, CDR1 is LGHNA and CDR2 is YNFKEQ. The CDR3 sequence is 15 residues long. The CDR3 coding sequence is TGTGTTAGCAGCCCCTCTAGCGGGAACTACAATGAGCAGTTCTTC. It is translated as CVSSPSSGNYNEQFF.

A remark on this clonotype: This clone may be a read error of a much larger clone one base away. The J gene is TRBJ2-7, the V gene TRBV3-1; 12 nucleotides agree with TRBD2. Germline V CDR1 and CDR2: LGHDT, YNNKEL (reference sequence). This CDR3 is built from 13 residues. V lost 8 bases and J lost 5; bases outside the gene matches: 4. CDR3 amino acids: CASVLAGGDEQYF. The CDR3 DNA reads TGTGCCAGCGTACTAGCGGGAGGCGACGAGCAGTACTTC.

This clonotype came up many times. V is TRBV7-2 and J is TRBJ2-7, with TRBD2 identical over 12 bases. V lost 3 bases and J lost 4; bases outside the gene matches: 10. The germline gives CDR1 SGHTA, CDR2 FQGNSA. The CDR3 sequence is 17 residues long. The CDR3 sequence is CASSFLLGLAGWYEQYF. CDR3 nucleotides: TGTGCCAGCAGCTTCCTCTTAGGACTAGCGGGATGGTACGAGCAGTACTTC.

This clonotype occurred a few times. The rearrangement joins TRBV5-1 to TRBJ2-3, with D possibly being TRBD1 or TRBD2 (5 bases each). Trimming left V 2 bases short and J 1 base short, with 8 bases between. Germline V gene lookup returns CDR1 SGHRS and CDR2 YFSETQ. CDR3 length equals 14 residues. The CDR3 sequence: CASSFLGRTDTQYF. CDR3 sequence (DNA): TGCGCCAGCAGCTTTTTGGGACGCACAGATACGCAGTATTTT.

At least ten counts were recorded for this clonotype. The chain links TRBV11-1 to TRBJ1-1; D ambiguous. The CDR3 has 14 amino acids. Trimming took 3 bases from V and 4 from J, leaving 12 bases between them. The germline V gene encodes CDR1 SGHAT and CDR2 FQDESV (reference sequence). CDR3 nucleotide sequence: TGTGCCAGCAGCTTGACTCAAGGGCGCACTGAAGCTTTCTTT. It specifies CASSLTQGRTEAFF.

This clonotype was recorded at least ten times. The gene calls are TRBV12-3 or TRBV12-4 and TRBJ1-5; no firm D call. Trimming left V 3 bases short and J 2 bases short, with 5 bases between. This CDR3 spans 13 amino acids. The CDR3 is CASSFQRNQPQHF. The DNA of the CDR3 is TGTGCCAGCAGTTTCCAGCGCAATCAGCCCCAGCATTTT.

This clonotype came up a few times. The J gene is TRBJ2-3, the V gene TRBV4-2; D may be TRBD2 (5 bases). Per germline, CDR1 LGHNA and CDR2 YNFKEQ. This CDR3 region has 16 residues. The V end was cut by 1 base, the J end by 0 bases, with 11 bases between. In DNA form, the CDR3 reads TGTGCCAGCAGCCAAGGTGGGAGCCCTAGCACAGATACGCAGTATTTT. This codes for CASSQGGSPSTDTQYF.

This clonotype was seen many times. V usage is TRBV7-9 and J usage is TRBJ1-1; tentatively, D is TRBD1 (6 bases). The germline gives CDR1 SEHNR, CDR2 FQNEAQ (reference sequence). The CDR3 covers 14 residues. V shed 5 bases and J shed 3 bases, with 13 bases lying between them. This CDR3 reads CASSPQGRHTEAFF. The CDR3, as DNA: TGTGCCAGCAGCCCACAGGGTCGGCACACTGAAGCTTTCTTT. The variable domain in full, completed from reference TRBV7-9 and TRBJ1-1, reads DTGVSQNPRHKITKRGQNVTFRCDPISEHNRLYWYRQTLGQGPEFLTYFQNEAQLEKSRLLSDRFSAERPKGSFSTLEIQRTEQGDSAMYLCASSPQGRHTEAFFGQGTRLTVV.